Detailed here is one T cell receptor (beta chain). Its antigen is currently not known. Base quality data are lacking; no much larger clone is found one base away. The sample comes from a study of blood T cell repertoires in COVID-19 (dated by TCRdb to about 2020). Regarding the complete study: Samples from collaborators originated in the United States, Italy and Spain and spanned both the acute and convalescent phases of COVID-19. HLA class I and class II types, where available, came from metadata supplied by the sample provider rather than from assay-based typing. The sample metadata nearly always contained a de-identified subject ID, COVID-19 status, age in years and sex. Samples came from the ongoing ImmuneRACE study (first 160 participants) plus 1,254 subjects from 6 global collaborators. Deeply sampled blood TCRbeta repertoires from subjects exposed to, actively infected with, or recovered from COVID-19 were included in the dataset. The material from the prospective study consisted of cDNA or gDNA derived from T cells, B-cell-depleted T cells, or PBMCs. The repertoires were released in a freely available public database intended as a resource for research on the immune response to SARS-CoV-2.

TCRbeta CDR3 regions were amplified from genomic DNA using the immunoSEQ Assay, a bias-controlled multiplex PCR. Under the source paper's analysis protocol: Within the assay, amplification of reference gene primers was used to estimate how many nucleated cells each sample contained. To quantify the absolute abundance of each unique TCRbeta CDR3 rearrangement, sequence reads were collapsed and filtered. Productive Simpson clonality was computed per sample as the square root of Simpson's diversity index over productive rearrangements. Entries here come from immuneACCESS through TCRdb and include only in-frame sequences with V and J called. Some clones fail to appear in such tables; in the studies checked, an unresolved V gene covers under half of the shortfall, and the cause of the remainder is unknown. The V and J calls and clone size are taken from that table; D and trimming were inferred from the DNA. The sample table lists over 100,000 clones, 75% to 90% of them with a count of one. The ten largest make up 15% to 20% of the sample.

The CDR3 numbers 13 residues from cysteine through phenylalanine. Just the 39-base CDR3 DNA is kept, in frame starting at base 1. The germline V gene provides CDR1 SNHLY and CDR2 FYNNEI. V trim: 6 bases; J trim: 7 bases; unmatched bases: 6. Results the study describes overall, beyond this receptor: The amount of clinical and demographic metadata varied by source and participant and was provided uncurated.

Whole blood was collected in K2EDTA tubes by collaborating institutions according to the institutions' own protocols. For TCRbeta analysis, collaborators shipped samples as frozen whole blood, isolated PBMCs, or DNA extracted from either of those sample types. Material: peripheral blood. This receptor was taken from a woman aged 55-70 years with acute or convalescent COVID-19. This receptor chain uses TRBV2 and TRBJ1-2, with 9 bases aligning to TRBD1. The CDR3: CASSPGQGRGYTF. The DNA sequence follows: TGTGCCAGCAGCCCCGGACAGGGGCGTGGCTACACCTTC.